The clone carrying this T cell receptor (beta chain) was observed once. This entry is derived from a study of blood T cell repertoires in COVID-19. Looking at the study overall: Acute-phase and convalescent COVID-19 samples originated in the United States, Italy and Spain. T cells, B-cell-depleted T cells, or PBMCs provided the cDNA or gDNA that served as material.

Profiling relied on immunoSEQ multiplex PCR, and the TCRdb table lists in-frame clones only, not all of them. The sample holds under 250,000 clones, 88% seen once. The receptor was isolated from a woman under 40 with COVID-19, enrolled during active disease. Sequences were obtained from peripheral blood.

In DNA, the CDR3 is TGTGCCAGCAGCGTAGCGCCTAGCGGGAGGGCCGGGCAAGAGACCCAGTACTTC. Translating it yields CASSVAPSGRAGQETQYF. The J gene is TRBJ2-5, the V gene TRBV9, with 12 bases lining up with TRBD2. The CDR3 is 18 residues long. The trim removed 0 bases at V and 2 bases at J, leaving 8 bases unmatched. Germline V lookup: CDR1 SGDLS, CDR2 YYNGEE.